The source of this TCR beta chain is a study of metastatic and nonmetastatic thyroid tumors. Per the original data handling: To classify distant metastasis in papillary thyroid cancer, a model was built from CDR3 differences across clinicopathological groups. Through MiXCR, TCRdb re-clonotyped the PCR reads. TCRdb assigned the V and J calls; the authors' analysis was not used. This repertoire shows about 40,000 clones, roughly a sixth found once; its top ten account for around 9.9%. The CDR3 extends over 17 amino acids. Germline trimming cut 5 bases from V and 1 base from J; bases unmatched to any gene: 8. The V gene's germline CDR1 is MDHEN and CDR2 SYDVKM. Findings and limits, study-wide: Significantly greater TCR beta diversity was reportedly found in malignant thyroid tumors than in benign nodules (in blood and tumor).

All patients reached thyroid surgery having received no treatment beforehand. As regards this clone: Its antigen is not known.

Sample: tumor tissue. The V gene is TRBV28, the J gene TRBJ2-6; 7 bases line up with TRBD1. This receptor was identified in a female donor with papillary thyroid cancer or a benign thyroid nodule (not recorded which). Some clones in this sample may be carry-over from other donors' samples. CDR3 in DNA: TGTGCCAGCAGTACCGACAGGGCTGGGTCTGGGGCCAACGTCCTGACTTTC. This translates into CASSTDRAGSGANVLTF.